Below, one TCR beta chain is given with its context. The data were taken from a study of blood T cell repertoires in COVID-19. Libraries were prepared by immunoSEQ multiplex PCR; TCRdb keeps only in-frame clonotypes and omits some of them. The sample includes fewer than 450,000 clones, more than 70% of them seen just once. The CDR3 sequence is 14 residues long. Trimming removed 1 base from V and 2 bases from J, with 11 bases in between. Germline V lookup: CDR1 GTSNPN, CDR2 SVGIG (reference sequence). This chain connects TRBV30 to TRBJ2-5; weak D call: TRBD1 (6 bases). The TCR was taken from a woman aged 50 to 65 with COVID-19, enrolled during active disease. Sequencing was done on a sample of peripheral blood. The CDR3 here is CAWSADRAQETQYF. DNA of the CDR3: TGTGCCTGGAGTGCGGACAGAGCACAAGAGACCCAGTACTTC.